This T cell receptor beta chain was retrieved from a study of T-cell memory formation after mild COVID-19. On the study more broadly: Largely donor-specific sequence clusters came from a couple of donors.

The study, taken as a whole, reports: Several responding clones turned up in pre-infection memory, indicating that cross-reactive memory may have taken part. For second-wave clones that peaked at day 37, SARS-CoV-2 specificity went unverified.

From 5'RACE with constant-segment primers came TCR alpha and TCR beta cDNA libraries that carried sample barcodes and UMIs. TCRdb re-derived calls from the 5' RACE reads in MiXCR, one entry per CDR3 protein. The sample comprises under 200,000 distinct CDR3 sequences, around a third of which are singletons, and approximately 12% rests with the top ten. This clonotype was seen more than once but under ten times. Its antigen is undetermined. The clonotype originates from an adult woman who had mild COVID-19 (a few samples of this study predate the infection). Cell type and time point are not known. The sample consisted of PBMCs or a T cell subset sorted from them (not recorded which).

CDR3 bases: TGTGCCAGCAGCTTAGTCCTGGGACAGTCTCGGGGGGGAGAGACCCAGTACTTC. Translated: CASSLVLGQSRGGETQYF. The rearrangement links TRBV7-2 to TRBJ2-5; maybe TRBD2 (8 bases). This CDR3 region has 18 residues. Germline CDR1 and CDR2: SGHTA and FQGNSA. V was shortened by 1 base and J by 4 bases, with 22 bases between the two germline ends.